Listed here are 31 T cell receptor beta chains from one sample, sequenced in a study of blood T cell repertoires in COVID-19. Using immunoSEQ multiplex PCR, the repertoire was profiled, and TCRdb retains in-frame clones only, with some absent. This table holds about 120,000 clones, about nine tenths found once. Material: peripheral blood. The receptor source for this set is a middle-aged man with active COVID-19.

The rearrangement joins TRBV29-1 to TRBJ2-7; D gene ambiguous. The CDR3 contains 12 residues. From germline, CDR1 is SQVTM and CDR2 ANQGSEA. Trimming shortened V by 5 bases and J by 3 bases, and 11 bases separated the two germline ends. The DNA of the CDR3 is TGCAGCGTTCTTGGGCAGGACTACGAGCAGTACTTC. Its protein is CSVLGQDYEQYF.

This clone was counted once. J is TRBJ2-2 and V is TRBV7-2, with TRBD1 matching 7 bases. The CDR3 has 16 amino acids. The V gene end was trimmed by 4 bases and the J gene end by 0 bases; junction bases not matched to a gene: 5. Germline CDR1 and CDR2: SGHTA and FQGNSA. CDR3 nucleotides: TGTGCCAGCAGCTCCTACAGGGGTGCGAACACCGGGGAGCTGTTTTTT. Protein product: CASSSYRGANTGELFF. Drawing the rest from reference TRBV7-2 and TRBJ2-2, the complete variable domain is GAGVSQSPSNKVTEKGKDVELRCDPISGHTALYWYRQSLGQGLEFLIYFQGNSAPDKSGLPSDRFSAERTGGSVSTLTIQRTQQEDSAVYLCASSSYRGANTGELFFGEGSRLTVL.

The CDR3, as DNA: TGTGCCAGCGGCGGAGGGTATGGAGATACGCAGTATTTT. Translated, it gives CASGGGYGDTQYF. The chain joins TRBV5-4 to TRBJ2-3; D is perhaps TRBD2 (6 bases). V was shortened by 7 bases and J by 5 bases, with 14 bases between the two germline ends. CDR3 length: 13 amino acids. From germline, CDR1 is SGHNT and CDR2 YYREEE (reference sequence). Variable domain in full (rest from reference TRBV5-4 and TRBJ2-3): ETGVTQSPTHLIKTRGQQVTLRCSSQSGHNTVSWYQQALGQGPQFIFQYYREEENGRGNFPPRFSGLQFPNYSSELNVNALELDDSALYLCASGGGYGDTQYFGPGTRLTVL.

The J gene is TRBJ1-6, the V gene TRBV27; D unclear. The CDR3 consists of 14 residues. Germline V gene data show CDR1 as MNHEY and CDR2 as SMNVEV (reference sequence). The germline V and J ends were trimmed by 3 bases and 7 bases, with 10 bases remaining between them. The CDR3 here is CASSFRNGNSPLHF. CDR3 in DNA: TGTGCCAGCAGTTTCCGTAATGGCAATTCACCCCTCCACTTT.

V gene TRBV11-3 combines with J gene TRBJ2-5; 7 nucleotides agree with TRBD2. Looked up from germline, CDR1 is SGHNT and CDR2 is YENEEA. The CDR3 covers 17 residues. Unmatched junction bases numbered 8, after V lost 1 base and J lost 0 bases. The CDR3 spells CASSLAPGGPYQETQYF. CDR3 nucleotides: TGTGCCAGCAGCTTAGCCCCGGGGGGACCTTACCAAGAGACCCAGTACTTC.

This chain joins TRBV7-2 and TRBJ2-3; 13 bases agree with TRBD2. J was trimmed by 3 bases and V by 1 base; bases with no gene match: 10. This CDR3 region has 19 residues. Germline values: CDR1 SGHTA, CDR2 FQGNSA. In DNA, the CDR3 is TGTGCCAGCAGCTTAGTCAGCGGGGGGACTAGCGGGGTGACAGATACGCAGTATTTT. It codes for CASSLVSGGTSGVTDTQYF.

This clone was detected a few times. The DNA of the CDR3 is TGTGCCAGTAGTGCGGGGGTGAGGCAGCCCCAGCATTTT. It translates to CASSAGVRQPQHF. V usage is TRBV19 and J usage is TRBJ1-5, with a weak D call TRBD1 (5 bases). Trimming took 5 bases from V and 7 from J, leaving 12 bases between them. Germline V CDR1 and CDR2: LNHDA, SQIVND (reference sequence). The CDR3 sequence is 13 residues long. The variable domain in full, completed from reference TRBV19 and TRBJ1-5, reads DGGITQSPKYLFRKEGQNVTLSCEQNLNHDAMYWYRQDPGQGLRLIYYSQIVNDFQKGDIAEGYSVSREKKESFPLTVTSAQKNPTAFYLCASSAGVRQPQHFGDGTRLSIL.

V usage is TRBV27 and J usage is TRBJ2-2; D is perhaps TRBD2 (6 bases). This CDR3 spans 15 amino acids. Trimming stripped 6 bases from V and 0 bases from J, with 11 bases between. Germline CDR1 reads MNHEY; CDR2 reads SMNVEV (reference sequence). The DNA of the CDR3 is TGTGCCAGCAGAAAGCCGGGGGCGAACACCGGGGAGCTGTTTTTT. It is translated as CASRKPGANTGELFF.

This clone was detected only once. J is TRBJ2-1 and V is TRBV3-1 (or the pseudogene TRBV3-2); 10 bases agree with TRBD2. Germline CDR1 LGHDT, CDR2 YNNKEL (reference sequence). The CDR3 consists of 15 residues. V shed 4 bases, J shed 6 bases, and the junction held 6 bases outside the gene matches. The CDR3 sequence is CASSPIAGGINEQFF. The CDR3 region has the DNA TGTGCCAGCAGCCCGATAGCGGGAGGAATCAATGAGCAGTTCTTC.

The chain has TRBV28 and TRBJ2-1; 7 nucleotides align to TRBD1. J was trimmed by 3 bases and V by 6 bases; bases with no gene match: 11. CDR1 is MDHEN and CDR2 is SYDVKM in the germline V gene. This CDR3 is 16 amino acids long. The CDR3 bases are TGTGCCAGCAGACCGGACCGGGACAGCCTCTACAATGAGCAGTTCTTC. This codes for CASRPDRDSLYNEQFF.

The rearrangement links TRBV6-1 to TRBJ2-3, with a tentative D call TRBD1 (5 bases). Germline-derived CDR1 and CDR2 are MNHNS and SASEGT. The CDR3 contains 14 residues. Trimming stripped 2 bases from V and 1 base from J, with 7 bases between. CDR3: CASSETRGTDTQYF. The CDR3 coding sequence is TGTGCCAGCAGTGAAACCAGGGGCACAGATACGCAGTATTTT.

This clone was detected only a few times. The chain joins TRBV6-6 to TRBJ1-1; 8 positions agree with TRBD1. The trim removed 7 bases at V and 4 bases at J, leaving 14 bases unmatched. CDR1 and CDR2 (germline): MNHNY, SVGAGI (reference sequence). This CDR3 is built from 16 residues. For the CDR3, the DNA is TGTGCCAGCAAAAGGTTTCAGGGGGCGGAGGGCACTGAAGCTTTCTTT. As protein: CASKRFQGAEGTEAFF.

This clone has more than one count but fewer than ten. The chain has TRBV2 and TRBJ1-3; possible D gene TRBD1, 5 bases. Trimming shortened V by 7 bases and J by 4 bases, and 17 bases separated the two germline ends. The CDR3 runs 15 residues. Germline CDR1 SNHLY, CDR2 FYNNEI. CDR3 in DNA: TGTGCCAGCACGCGATCATTGACAGCGGGAAACACCATATATTTT. Translated, it gives CASTRSLTAGNTIYF.

This chain uses TRBV11-2 with TRBJ1-2, with 8 bases aligning to TRBD1. The CDR3 covers 15 residues. With V trimmed by 1 base and J by 6 bases, 7 bases remained unmatched. From germline, CDR1 is SGHAT and CDR2 FQNNGV. CDR3 residues: CASSLVGQAVDGYTF. The CDR3 bases are TGTGCCAGCAGCTTAGTGGGACAGGCGGTCGATGGCTACACCTTC. The whole variable domain, filled in from reference TRBV11-2 and TRBJ1-2, reads EAGVAQSPRYKIIEKRQSVAFWCNPISGHATLYWYQQILGQGPKLLIQFQNNGVVDDSQLPKDRFSAERLKGVDSTLKIQPAKLEDSAVYLCASSLVGQAVDGYTFGSGTRLTVV.

V gene TRBV20-1 combines with J gene TRBJ2-1, with 15 bases aligning to TRBD2. The V gene's germline CDR1 is DFQATT and CDR2 SNEGSKA (reference sequence). Trimming removed 3 bases from V and 10 bases from J; junction bases left unmatched: 7. The CDR3 spans 15 residues. This CDR3 is CSASPGLAGGGEQFF. CDR3 coding DNA: TGCAGTGCTAGTCCGGGACTAGCGGGGGGAGGAGAGCAGTTCTTC.

The V gene is TRBV6-5, the J gene TRBJ1-1; TRBD1 matches 7 bases. Germline assignment: CDR1 MNHEY and CDR2 SVGAGI. The CDR3 contains 13 residues. J gave up 8 bases and V 7 bases, and 10 bases lay outside the gene matches. The CDR3 nucleotides read TGTGCCAGCAACGTAAGACAGGGCGGCGAAGCTTTCTTT. It codes for CASNVRQGGEAFF.

This clone was seen just once. The chain couples TRBV2 to TRBJ2-2; 9 positions match TRBD1. The germline V gene encodes CDR1 SNHLY and CDR2 FYNNEI. The trim removed 1 base at V and 6 bases at J, leaving 6 bases unmatched. The CDR3 is 16 amino acids. The DNA of the CDR3 is TGTGCCAGCAGTGAAGGGGGGACAGGGTTGGCCGGGGAGCTGTTTTTT. Translation: CASSEGGTGLAGELFF. Based on the CDR3 plus reference TRBV2 and TRBJ2-2, the full variable domain is EPEVTQTPSHQVTQMGQEVILRCVPISNHLYFYWYRQILGQKVEFLVSFYNNEISEKSEIFDDQFSVERPDGSNFTLKIRSTKLEDSAMYFCASSEGGTGLAGELFFGEGSRLTVL.

The chain uses TRBV3-1 (or the pseudogene TRBV3-2) and TRBJ1-2, with TRBD1 identical over 11 bases. Looked up from germline, CDR1 is LGHDT and CDR2 is YNNKEL (reference sequence). V lost 3 bases and J lost 8; bases outside the gene matches: 8. The CDR3 runs 15 residues. The DNA for the CDR3 is TGTGCCAGCAGCCAGAGATCCGGGACAGGGGGAGGCTACACCTTC. Residues: CASSQRSGTGGGYTF.

The chain employs TRBV3-1 (or the pseudogene TRBV3-2) and TRBJ2-5; 15 bases are a match to TRBD2. The CDR3 consists of 18 residues. After removal of 0 bases from V and 4 bases from J, the junction contained 6 bases not matched to a gene. Germline V gives CDR1 LGHDT, CDR2 YNNKEL (reference sequence). This CDR3 is CASSQDPGLAGGLETQYF. The CDR3 DNA follows: TGTGCCAGCAGCCAAGATCCCGGACTAGCGGGGGGGCTAGAGACCCAGTACTTC.

This rearrangement joins TRBV7-2 to TRBJ2-1; 10 nucleotides match TRBD1. The CDR3 has 16 residues. After removal of 5 bases from V and 5 bases from J, the junction contained 9 bases not matched to a gene. Germline CDR1 is SGHTA and CDR2 is FQGNSA. The CDR3 reads CASSIDGTGVNNEQFF. CDR3 nucleotide sequence: TGTGCCAGCAGCATCGACGGGACAGGGGTCAACAATGAGCAGTTCTTC. The variable domain in full, with the rest retrieved from reference TRBV7-2 and TRBJ2-1, is GAGVSQSPSNKVTEKGKDVELRCDPISGHTALYWYRQSLGQGLEFLIYFQGNSAPDKSGLPSDRFSAERTGGSVSTLTIQRTQQEDSAVYLCASSIDGTGVNNEQFFGPGTRLTVL.

The chain recombines TRBV11-3 with TRBJ1-1; D unclear. V lost 5 bases and J lost 2, with 6 bases in between. This CDR3 contains 12 residues. Germline V gene sequence: CDR1 SGHNT, CDR2 YENEEA. CDR3 in DNA: TGTGCCAGCAGCGGAGGTAACACTGAAGCTTTCTTT. Residues: CASSGGNTEAFF.

The rearrangement uses TRBV5-1 and TRBJ2-7, with D possibly being TRBD2 (5 bases). The CDR3 sequence is 14 residues long. Trimming shortened V by 2 bases and J by 2 bases, and 11 bases separated the two germline ends. Germline V lookup: CDR1 SGHRS, CDR2 YFSETQ. This chain's CDR3 is CASSLTAGTYEQYV. Written as DNA, the CDR3 is TGCGCCAGCAGCTTAACAGCCGGGACCTACGAGCAGTACGTC.

The chain links TRBV7-6 to TRBJ2-2, with D perhaps matching TRBD2 (6 bases). Looked up from germline, CDR1 is SGHVS and CDR2 is FNYEAQ. Trimming stripped 3 bases from V and 4 bases from J, with 15 bases between. CDR3 length equals 16 residues. This CDR3 is CASSLEGTPPTGELFF. Written as DNA, the CDR3 is TGTGCCAGCAGCTTGGAAGGGACTCCCCCCACCGGGGAGCTGTTTTTT.

V and J are TRBV3-1 (or the pseudogene TRBV3-2) and TRBJ2-6; 8 bases line up with TRBD1. The V segment lost 2 bases and the J segment 1 base; nucleotides outside the gene matches: 13. Germline V gene sequence: CDR1 LGHDT, CDR2 YNNKEL (reference sequence). CDR3 length equals 20 residues. The CDR3 reads CASSQLRQGRRLSGANVLTF. The CDR3 nucleotides are TGTGCCAGCAGCCAACTAAGACAGGGGCGGAGGTTATCTGGGGCCAACGTCCTGACTTTC.

The rearrangement joins TRBV24-1 to TRBJ2-3, with D possibly TRBD2 on 5 matching bases. The V end was cut by 4 bases, the J end by 6 bases, with 16 bases between. CDR3 length equals 15 residues. Germline CDR1 is KGHDR and CDR2 is SFDVKD. The CDR3 is CATSDRMRGYDTQYF. CDR3 bases: TGTGCCACCAGTGACCGTATGAGAGGGTACGATACGCAGTATTTT.

V is TRBV24-1 and J is TRBJ2-1; the D gene is possibly TRBD2 (5 bases). The germline V gene encodes CDR1 KGHDR and CDR2 SFDVKD. The germline V and J ends were trimmed by 3 bases and 8 bases, with 10 bases remaining between them. CDR3 length equals 13 residues. DNA for the CDR3: TGTGCCACCAGTGATACCACTAGAGATGAGCAGTTCTTC. Translating it yields CATSDTTRDEQFF.

This clone was detected once. The CDR3: CASSLIAKPGTYEQYF. In DNA form, the CDR3 reads TGTGCCAGCAGCTTAATAGCGAAGCCGGGGACCTACGAGCAGTACTTC. The V and J genes are TRBV11-1 and TRBJ2-7; a possible D gene is TRBD2 (5 bases). CDR3 length equals 16 residues. Germline-derived CDR1 and CDR2 are SGHAT and FQDESV (reference sequence). Trimming removed 2 bases from V and 2 bases from J, with 16 bases in between. Based on the CDR3 plus reference TRBV11-1 and TRBJ2-7, the full variable domain is EAEVAQSPRYKITEKSQAVAFWCDPISGHATLYWYRQILGQGPELLVQFQDESVVDDSQLPKDRFSAERLKGVDSTLKIQPAELGDSAMYLCASSLIAKPGTYEQYFGPGTRLTVT.

J is TRBJ2-3 and V is TRBV4-1, with 14 bases that match TRBD2. The CDR3 is 16 residues long. Germline V lookup: CDR1 MGHRA, CDR2 YSYEKL. Germline trimming cut 4 bases from V and 4 bases from J; bases unmatched to any gene: 4. The CDR3 sequence is CASSRQTSGGADTQYF. In DNA, the CDR3 is TGCGCCAGCAGCCGCCAGACTAGCGGGGGGGCAGATACGCAGTATTTT.

This clone was observed a single time. The V and J genes are TRBV3-1 (or the pseudogene TRBV3-2) and TRBJ1-1, with a possible D match to TRBD1 (6 bases). Trimming shortened V by 4 bases and J by 1 base, and 10 bases separated the two germline ends. This CDR3 has 14 amino acids. CDR1 is LGHDT, CDR2 YNNKEL, per germline (reference sequence). The CDR3 loop is CASSLTTGNTEAFF. CDR3 nucleotides: TGTGCCAGCAGCCTAACGACAGGGAACACTGAAGCTTTCTTT.

CDR3 bases: TGTGCCACCAGTGAAGCGGGAGTTGGCGATGAGCAGTTCTTC. Its translation: CATSEAGVGDEQFF. V is TRBV24-1 and J is TRBJ2-1; 8 nucleotides agree with TRBD2. The CDR3 has 14 amino acids. Germline V gene sequence: CDR1 KGHDR, CDR2 SFDVKD. V was clipped by 4 bases and J by 8 bases; unmatched bases: 6.

The rearrangement uses TRBV5-4 and TRBJ2-2; TRBD1 agrees at 9 bases. Germline V gives CDR1 SGHNT, CDR2 YYREEE (reference sequence). CDR3 length equals 16 residues. V trimming: 3 bases; J trimming: 2 bases; junction bases outside the gene matches: 5. DNA for the CDR3: TGTGCCAGCAGCTCCCCAACAGGGGGCAACACCGGGGAGCTGTTTTTT. Residues: CASSSPTGGNTGELFF. The full variable domain, its missing parts supplied by reference TRBV5-4 and TRBJ2-2, is ETGVTQSPTHLIKTRGQQVTLRCSSQSGHNTVSWYQQALGQGPQFIFQYYREEENGRGNFPPRFSGLQFPNYSSELNVNALELDDSALYLCASSSPTGGNTGELFFGEGSRLTVL.